A selection of T cell receptor beta chains follows, all from one sample in a study of blood T cell repertoires in COVID-19. The data were produced by immunoSEQ multiplex PCR, yet TCRdb's version contains in-frame clones alone and is incomplete. The table records about 50,000 clones, about 75% of them present only once. The material sequenced was peripheral blood. These receptors were collected from a man aged 45-65 years with active or convalescent COVID-19. Each CDR3 is given with its conserved first and last residue. D genes are given only for firm matches. Clone size is shown for a subset of rows, as once, few, many or a class of expanded clone.

NA	TRBV9	TRBJ1-1	TRBD1	TGTGCCAGCAGCCCCAACCCCCAGGGGGTGACCCCAGCTTTCTTT	CASSPNPQGVTPAFF
few	TRBV7-2	TRBJ2-1	NA	TGTGCCAGCACACTAACCGGGGTATCCTACAATGAGCAGTTCTTC	CASTLTGVSYNEQFF
few	TRBV19	TRBJ1-1	TRBD1	TGTGCCAGTGTGGACAGGGGCTTAGGGAACACTGAAGCTTTCTTT	CASVDRGLGNTEAFF
once	TRBV2	TRBJ1-1	NA	TGTGCCAGCAGGCAGGCGGGCACTGAAGCTTTCTTT	CASRQAGTEAFF
NA	TRBV19	TRBJ2-3	TRBD2	TGTGCCAGTAGCTCCGGACTAGCTCCGAGCACAGATACGCAGTATTTT	CASSSGLAPSTDTQYF
NA	TRBV14	TRBJ2-1	TRBD2	TGTGCCAGCAGCCCGGGACTATTCTCGCATGAGCAGTTCTTC	CASSPGLFSHEQFF
NA	TRBV5-1	TRBJ2-7	NA	TGCGCCAGCAGCCCCCCGAGCTCCTACGAGCAGTACTTC	CASSPPSSYEQYF
NA	TRBV18	TRBJ2-7	NA	TGTGCCAGCTCACCGGGCATATACGAGCAGTACTTC	CASSPGIYEQYF
NA	TRBV7-6	TRBJ2-5	TRBD2	TGTGCCAGCAGCTTATCCGAGGGAGGGTACGGGACCCAGTACTTC	CASSLSEGGYGTQYF
few	TRBV19	TRBJ1-1	NA	TGTGCCAGCCATGGGGGGGAGGGGGGGGCAGCTTTCTTT	CASHGGEGGAAFF
NA	TRBV4-1	TRBJ1-3	NA	TGCGCCAGCAGCCAAGAAGGGTTGGGGGCAATCTCTGGAAACACCATATATTTT	CASSQEGLGAISGNTIYF
few	TRBV2	TRBJ2-7	NA	TGTGCCAGCAAAGGGCAGGGGAGCTCCTACGAGCAGTACTTC	CASKGQGSSYEQYF
NA	TRBV11-2	TRBJ1-6	NA	TGTGCCAGCAGCTTAAGTGGAGGGGCCGGGGGTTCACCCCTCCACTTT	CASSLSGGAGGSPLHF
few	TRBV7-3	TRBJ1-1	TRBD1	TGTGCCAGCAGCTTGAACGGGGACAGGGTGTCTGAAGCTTTCTTT	CASSLNGDRVSEAFF
NA	TRBV6-1	TRBJ1-5	TRBD1	TGTGCCAGCAGTGAATTGGGACAGGGGCTCCATCAGCCCCAGCATTTT	CASSELGQGLHQPQHF
NA	TRBV5-4	TRBJ2-7	TRBD2	TGTGCCAGCAGTAAGTCTAGCGGGATCCCCTACGAGCAGTACTTC	CASSKSSGIPYEQYF
NA	TRBV6-5	TRBJ2-3	NA	TGTGCCAGCAGGGCAGGGTACGGCACAGATACGCAGTATTTT	CASRAGYGTDTQYF
NA	TRBV4-2	TRBJ2-7	TRBD2	TGTGCCAGCAGCCAAGGGGAGGCTAGCGGGGTCTACGAGCAGTACTTC	CASSQGEASGVYEQYF
NA	TRBV2	TRBJ1-1	TRBD1	TGTGCCAGCACCCTTACAGGGGTGGGAGGCACTGAAGCTTTCTTT	CASTLTGVGGTEAFF
NA	TRBV3-1/TRBV3-2	TRBJ1-1	TRBD1	TGTGCCAGCAGCCATGAAAGCGAGGACAGGATTGAAGCTTTCTTT	CASSHESEDRIEAFF
NA	TRBV25-1	TRBJ2-1	TRBD2	TGTGCCAGCAGTCCCCATAGCGGGTTACATAACTCCTACAATGAGCAGTTCTTC	CASSPHSGLHNSYNEQFF
NA	TRBV4-1	TRBJ2-7	TRBD2	TGCGCCAGCAGCGGTGGACTAGCGGGGGCCGGCACCACCTACGAGCAGTACTTC	CASSGGLAGAGTTYEQYF
NA	TRBV28	TRBJ1-1	NA	TGTGCCAGCTCCTTGTGGGGCCAGCGGGGTCTGAACACTGAAGCTTTCTTT	CASSLWGQRGLNTEAFF
NA	TRBV7-2	TRBJ1-6	TRBD1	TGTGCCAGCAGCTCAGTCCCGGGACAGGGACAATCACCCCTCCACTTT	CASSSVPGQGQSPLHF
NA	TRBV9	TRBJ1-2	TRBD1	TGTGCCAGCAGGACAGGGTCCAACTATGGCTACACCTTC	CASRTGSNYGYTF
NA	TRBV9	TRBJ1-4	TRBD1	TGTGCCAGCAGCGTTACAGGGGGATTAGAAAAACTGTTTTTT	CASSVTGGLEKLFF
NA	TRBV29-1	TRBJ1-5	NA	TGCAGCGTTGAAGAAAGTCGAGGTGAGCCCCAGCATTTT	CSVEESRGEPQHF
few	TRBV2	TRBJ2-5	NA	TGTGCCAGCACCAGGGGAGGGGGAGAGACCCAGTACTTC	CASTRGGGETQYF
once	TRBV12-3/TRBV12-4	TRBJ2-1	NA	TGTGCCAGCCTAAACCTCCATATAGATGAGCAGTTCTTC	CASLNLHIDEQFF
NA	TRBV11-2	TRBJ1-3	TRBD1	TGTGCCAGCAGCCCCGGAAGGGGGCCGGGCGACACCATATATTTT	CASSPGRGPGDTIYF
few	TRBV5-1	TRBJ2-7	TRBD1	TGCGCCAGCAGCCCAAGACAGGGGTACGAGCAGTACTTC	CASSPRQGYEQYF
few	TRBV5-1	TRBJ1-2	NA	TGCGCCAGCAGCCAGGACAGCTATGGCTACACCTTC	CASSQDSYGYTF
few	TRBV15	TRBJ2-3	TRBD2	TGTGCCACCAGCATCGGGAGCGGGGGGGAAACAGATACGCAGTATTTT	CATSIGSGGETDTQYF
once	TRBV7-9	TRBJ2-2	NA	TGTGCCAGCAGGGCCGCGGGCCCCGGGGAGCTGTTTTTT	CASRAAGPGELFF
NA	TRBV6-6	TRBJ2-5	NA	TGTGCCAGCAGTCTAAAAGAGACCCAGTACTTC	CASSLKETQYF
NA	TRBV10-1	TRBJ1-1	NA	TGCGCCAGCAGTGGGAACAGGAACACTGAAGCTTTCTTT	CASSGNRNTEAFF
NA	TRBV11-3	TRBJ2-1	NA	TGTGCCAGCAGCTTGGGCACAGTCGTGGATGAGCAGTTCTTC	CASSLGTVVDEQFF
NA	TRBV28	TRBJ1-5	TRBD1	TGTGCCAGCAGTTTGGTGAGACAGGGGTCCATGGGCAATCAGCCCCAGCATTTT	CASSLVRQGSMGNQPQHF
NA	TRBV6-5	TRBJ2-5	TRBD1	TGTGCCAGCAGTTACTCGGGACAGGGGTTGGAGACCCAGTACTTC	CASSYSGQGLETQYF
NA	TRBV6-5	TRBJ1-2	NA	TGTGCCAGCAGAGCCCGGGACATCATCTATGGCTACACCTTC	CASRARDIIYGYTF
NA	TRBV19	TRBJ2-3	TRBD2	TGTGCCAGTAGTAGCGGGGGGACAACAGATACGCAGTATTTT	CASSSGGTTDTQYF
few	TRBV7-7	TRBJ2-5	TRBD2	TGTGCCAGCAGCACGACTAGCTTGGGAGAGACCCAGTACTTC	CASSTTSLGETQYF